This T cell receptor (beta chain) stems from a study of blood T cells in healthy people across ages. Regarding this clonotype: Its antigen is not known.

Germline CDR1 reads SGHVS; CDR2 reads FNYEAQ. This CDR3 is built from 16 residues. Trimming at V came to 5 bases and at J to 1 base, leaving 11 bases not matched to a gene. Together with a sample-barcoded 5' primer, a J-beta primer mix was included in a second PCR lasting about 6 to 11 cycles. The study obtained at least 3 million CDR3-containing paired-end reads from every sample. TCRdb independently ran MiXCR on the 5' RACE reads; one entry per CDR3 protein. The sample has 1.2 million to 1.5 million distinct CDR3 sequences, roughly 60% seen once. The study's findings and limits: One million T cells yielded diversity estimates that were considered underestimates. More naive CD4+ cells and higher diversity were found in long-lived than in aged donors.

Sequenced sample: blood. This clonotype originated in a man aged 18 to 30 in good health. The genes are TRBV7-6 and TRBJ2-7; 7 bases fit TRBD1. CDR3 region: CASSTPGTGDSYEQYF. In nucleotides, the CDR3 is TGTGCCAGCAGCACCCCCGGAACAGGGGATTCCTACGAGCAGTACTTC.